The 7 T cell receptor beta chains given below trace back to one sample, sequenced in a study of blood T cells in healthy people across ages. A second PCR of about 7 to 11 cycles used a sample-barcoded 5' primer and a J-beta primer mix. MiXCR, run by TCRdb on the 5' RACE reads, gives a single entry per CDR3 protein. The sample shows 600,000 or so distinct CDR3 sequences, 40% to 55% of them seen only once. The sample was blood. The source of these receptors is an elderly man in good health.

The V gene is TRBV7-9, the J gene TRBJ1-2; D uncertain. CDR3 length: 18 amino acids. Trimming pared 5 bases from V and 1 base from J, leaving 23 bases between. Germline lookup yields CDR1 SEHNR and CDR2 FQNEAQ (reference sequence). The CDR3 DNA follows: TGTGCCAGCAGCCCCCGCCTTGCGACATCGACTTTTAACTATGGCTACACCTTC. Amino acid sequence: CASSPRLATSTFNYGYTF. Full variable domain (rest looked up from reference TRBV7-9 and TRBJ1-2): DTGVSQNPRHKITKRGQNVTFRCDPISEHNRLYWYRQTLGQGPEFLTYFQNEAQLEKSRLLSDRFSAERPKGSFSTLEIQRTEQGDSAMYLCASSPRLATSTFNYGYTFGSGTRLTVV.

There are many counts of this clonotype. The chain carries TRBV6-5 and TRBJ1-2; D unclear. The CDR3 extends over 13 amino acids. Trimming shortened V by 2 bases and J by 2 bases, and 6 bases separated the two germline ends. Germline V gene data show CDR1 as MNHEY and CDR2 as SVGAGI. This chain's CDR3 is CASSYRENYGYTF. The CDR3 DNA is TGTGCCAGCAGTTACCGGGAAAACTATGGCTACACCTTC.

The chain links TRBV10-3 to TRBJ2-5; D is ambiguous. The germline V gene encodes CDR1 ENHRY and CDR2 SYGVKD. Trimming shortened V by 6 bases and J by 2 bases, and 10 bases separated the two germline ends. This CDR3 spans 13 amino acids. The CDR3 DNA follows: TGTGCCATCAGCGCCGGGCGGCAAGAGACCCAGTACTTC. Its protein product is CAISAGRQETQYF.

The CDR3 nucleotides are TGCAGCGTTGCTAGCGTTGTAGGTGACGAGCAGTACTTC. Translated, it gives CSVASVVGDEQYF. This chain links TRBV29-1 with TRBJ2-7, with D possibly TRBD2 on 6 matching bases. Germline V gives CDR1 SQVTM, CDR2 ANQGSEA. Deletions cut 4 bases from V and 5 bases from J, with 15 bases between. The CDR3 covers 13 residues.

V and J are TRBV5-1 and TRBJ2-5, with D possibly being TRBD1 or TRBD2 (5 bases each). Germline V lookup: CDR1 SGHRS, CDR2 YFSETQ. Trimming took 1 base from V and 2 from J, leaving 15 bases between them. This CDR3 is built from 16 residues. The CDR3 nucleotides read TGCGCCAGCAGCTTGAGCCCCGGGACCAAGCAAGAGACCCAGTACTTC. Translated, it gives CASSLSPGTKQETQYF.

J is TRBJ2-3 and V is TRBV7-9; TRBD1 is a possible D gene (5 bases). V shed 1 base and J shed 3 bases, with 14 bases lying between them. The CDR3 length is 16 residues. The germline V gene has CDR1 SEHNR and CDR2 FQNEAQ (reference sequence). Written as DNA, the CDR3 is TGTGCCAGCAGCTTAGTGCCAGGGATATGGACAGATACGCAGTATTTT. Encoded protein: CASSLVPGIWTDTQYF.

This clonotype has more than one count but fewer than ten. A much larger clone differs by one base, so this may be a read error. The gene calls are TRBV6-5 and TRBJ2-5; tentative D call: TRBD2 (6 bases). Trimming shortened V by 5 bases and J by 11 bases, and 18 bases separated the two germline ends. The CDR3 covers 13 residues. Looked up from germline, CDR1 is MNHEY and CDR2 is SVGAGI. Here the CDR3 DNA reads TGTGCCAGCAGTAAAAAAGGGGAGGATGAGCAGTACTTC. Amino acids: CASSKKGEDEQYF.